This paragraph covers one T cell receptor beta chain sequence. Its antigen is not known. TCRdb keeps only in-frame clones here, not all; method: immunoSEQ multiplex PCR. This sample has about 77,000 clones, with more than 75% found just once. This entry is derived from a study of T cells in localized non-small cell lung cancer. Findings of the study overall: Uninvolved adjacent lung showed the highest T cell clonality, exceeding tumor.

The sequenced sample was peripheral blood, obtained before any cancer treatment. The clonotype was recovered from a woman aged 40 to 75 with stage I squamous cell lung carcinoma.

CDR3 amino acids: CASSEWSRGGTDTQYF. The CDR3 DNA reads as TGTGCCAGCAGTGAATGGAGCAGGGGGGGCACAGATACGCAGTATTTT. The chain recombines TRBV25-1 with TRBJ2-3; D possibly corresponds to TRBD1 (7 bases). Trimming left V 1 base short and J 1 base short, with 12 bases between. CDR3 length equals 16 residues. Germline assignment: CDR1 MGHDK and CDR2 SYGVNS.